This T cell receptor beta chain was found in a study of blood T cell repertoires in COVID-19. TCRdb's copy holds only in-frame clones and misses some; the assay was immunoSEQ multiplex PCR. Of some 30,000 clones listed, less than 95% are singletons. The sequencing input was peripheral blood. The sequence was obtained from a man between 65 and 85 years old with active or convalescent COVID-19.

The CDR3 DNA sequence: TGTGCCAGTAGCCTCACTAAAATAGCCAAAAACATTCAGTACTTC. This translates into CASSLTKIAKNIQYF. The V call is TRBV19, the J call TRBJ2-4, with D unresolved. Germline CDR1 is LNHDA and CDR2 is SQIVND (reference sequence). The germline V and J ends were trimmed by 6 bases and 0 bases, with 12 bases remaining between them. This CDR3 has 15 residues.